Listed here are 22 T cell receptor beta chains from one sample, sequenced in a study of human T cells and chemical hapten exposure. Time point specified: healthy volunteer bleed at 2 weeks. The template was total RNA from unfractionated whole blood. Each CDR3 protein is one row after TCRdb ran MiXCR on the RACE reads. Among 130,000 or so distinct CDR3 sequences listed, 8.5% to 9.5% were seen once. The sample comprised whole blood. Every receptor here comes from a male donor in good health. Some clones in this sample may be carry-over from other donors' samples.

This clonotype was counted at least ten times. The J gene is TRBJ1-5, the V gene TRBV20-1, with D perhaps TRBD1 (5 bases). The germline gives CDR1 DFQATT, CDR2 SNEGSKA (reference sequence). V lost 0 bases and J lost 4, with 7 bases in between. The CDR3 has 13 amino acids. The CDR3 is CSARDPGNQPQHF. CDR3 coding DNA: TGCAGTGCTAGAGATCCAGGGAATCAGCCCCAGCATTTT.

The table lists this clonotype with many counts. The chain carries TRBV29-1 and TRBJ2-1; D ambiguous. This CDR3 region has 13 residues. The V and J ends lost 4 bases and 0 bases respectively, with 7 bases between them. Germline assignment: CDR1 SQVTM and CDR2 ANQGSEA. The CDR3 DNA sequence: TGCAGCGTTGCTGAGAGCTCCTACAATGAGCAGTTCTTC. Encoded protein: CSVAESSYNEQFF.

This clonotype has just a few counts. V is TRBV19 and J is TRBJ2-7; no definite D call. Trimming removed 1 base from V and 1 base from J, with 11 bases in between. The CDR3 length is 15 residues. Germline V gene data show CDR1 as LNHDA and CDR2 as SQIVND (reference sequence). Here the CDR3 DNA reads TGTGCCAGTAGTATAGGTGGGCTCCCATCCTACGAGCAGTACTTC. This codes for CASSIGGLPSYEQYF.

Only a few counts were recorded for this clonotype. V gene TRBV30 combines with J gene TRBJ1-2, with D unclear. The V gene's germline CDR1 is GTSNPN and CDR2 SVGIG (reference sequence). This CDR3 region has 11 residues. Deletions cut 2 bases from V and 8 bases from J, with 9 bases between. For the CDR3, the DNA is TGTGCCTGGAGTCGCGACGGGGGCTACACCTTC. It is translated as CAWSRDGGYTF.

This clonotype was picked up many times. V gene TRBV10-3 combines with J gene TRBJ2-5; D gene ambiguous. Looked up from germline, CDR1 is ENHRY and CDR2 is SYGVKD. This CDR3 contains 15 residues. The V and J ends lost 1 base and 1 base respectively, with 10 bases between them. The CDR3 protein is CAISEFGQIQETQYF. CDR3 nucleotides: TGTGCCATCAGTGAGTTCGGGCAGATCCAAGAGACCCAGTACTTC.

As for this clonotype: A much more abundant neighbour one base away suggests this may be a read error. V usage is TRBV10-3 and J usage is TRBJ2-1; TRBD1 or TRBD2 may be the D gene (5 bases each). The germline V and J ends were trimmed by 1 base and 0 bases, with 10 bases remaining between them. The CDR3 is 16 residues long. Germline V lookup: CDR1 ENHRY, CDR2 SYGVKD. The CDR3 is CAISEWDHSSYNEQFF. The CDR3, as DNA: TGTGCCATCAGTGAGTGGGACCATAGCTCCTACAATGAGCAGTTCTTC.

Only a few counts were recorded for this clonotype. The rearrangement uses TRBV29-1 and TRBJ2-7; a weak D match, TRBD2 (6 bases). Germline loops: CDR1 SQVTM, CDR2 ANQGSEA. The V end lost 3 bases, the J end lost 2 bases, and 14 bases lay between the germline ends. CDR3 length equals 14 residues. The CDR3 DNA is TGCAGCGTTGAGGGCGGCGGGAATACCTACGAGCAGTACTTC. It codes for CSVEGGGNTYEQYF.

The V call is TRBV5-1, the J call TRBJ1-1, with a possible D match to TRBD1 (5 bases). Trimming left V 4 bases short and J 0 bases short, with 10 bases between. The V gene's germline CDR1 is SGHRS and CDR2 YFSETQ. The CDR3 has 14 amino acids. The CDR3 loop reads CASSVQVMNTEAFF. The DNA of the CDR3 is TGCGCCAGCAGCGTACAGGTCATGAACACTGAAGCTTTCTTT.

The chain employs TRBV6-1 and TRBJ2-3, with D possibly matching TRBD2 (6 bases). Trimming took 2 bases from V and 2 from J, leaving 23 bases between them. Germline CDR1 reads MNHNS; CDR2 reads SASEGT. The CDR3 runs 19 residues. The CDR3 loop reads CASSERRFESGRITDTQYF. CDR3 nucleotides: TGTGCCAGCAGTGAACGACGATTCGAAAGCGGGCGAATCACAGATACGCAGTATTTT.

This clonotype was counted at least ten times. The rearrangement uses TRBV11-2 and TRBJ2-1, with TRBD2 identical over 9 bases. After removal of 5 bases from V and 9 bases from J, the junction contained 14 bases not matched to a gene. Germline loops: CDR1 SGHAT, CDR2 FQNNGV. The CDR3 is made up of 16 amino acids. CDR3 coding DNA: TGTGCCAGCAGCCCGGGACTAGCCCGTACATCTGCTGAGCAGTTCTTC. Its translation: CASSPGLARTSAEQFF.

This clonotype was observed many times. V is TRBV19 and J is TRBJ2-2; D not resolved. Trimming cost V 4 bases and J 0 bases, with 9 bases left between them. CDR3 size: 15 residues. CDR1 and CDR2 (germline): LNHDA, SQIVND (reference sequence). The CDR3 DNA sequence: TGTGCCAGTAGTAAGGAAATCGCGAACACCGGGGAGCTGTTTTTT. The encoded protein is CASSKEIANTGELFF.

This clonotype appeared a few times. This chain connects TRBV29-1 to TRBJ1-5; 7 bases align to TRBD1. Germline loops: CDR1 SQVTM, CDR2 ANQGSEA. The CDR3 covers 18 residues. J was trimmed by 0 bases and V by 3 bases; bases with no gene match: 14. The CDR3 here is CSVDEDRQSFNSNQPQHF. The CDR3 nucleotides are TGCAGCGTTGATGAGGACAGGCAAAGTTTTAATAGCAATCAGCCCCAGCATTTT.

This clonotype was seen a handful of times. The chain links TRBV19 to TRBJ1-5; D is undetermined. V dropped 3 bases and J dropped 3 bases, with 21 bases sitting between them. Germline V gene data show CDR1 as LNHDA and CDR2 as SQIVND (reference sequence). The CDR3 extends over 18 amino acids. The CDR3 coding sequence is TGTGCCAGTAGTATCAGGCTCGGGCCAACCGCCTTCAATCAGCCCCAGCATTTT. This encodes CASSIRLGPTAFNQPQHF.

The sample holds many counts of this clonotype. The rearrangement joins TRBV6-1 to TRBJ1-6; D is unclear. CDR3 length equals 14 residues. Between the trimmed V and J ends, which lost 6 bases and 9 bases, there was a span of 15 bases. Looked up from germline, CDR1 is MNHNS and CDR2 is SASEGT. The CDR3 nucleotides are TGTGCCAGCAGCGGTGTACTCGTCGGTTCACCCCTCCACTTT. Residues: CASSGVLVGSPLHF.

Only a few counts were recorded for this clonotype. The chain has TRBV29-1 and TRBJ1-5; TRBD1 is a possible D gene (5 bases). CDR3 length: 13 residues. V shed 5 bases and J shed 2 bases, with 10 bases lying between them. Germline V gives CDR1 SQVTM, CDR2 ANQGSEA. The CDR3 region is CSVSDMGNQPQHF. In DNA, the CDR3 is TGCAGCGTTTCGGACATGGGCAATCAGCCCCAGCATTTT.

This clonotype was observed a few times. This chain connects TRBV10-3 to TRBJ2-3; possible D gene TRBD2, 7 bases. The CDR3 runs 13 residues. V was shortened by 7 bases and J by 4 bases, with 12 bases between the two germline ends. CDR1 is ENHRY and CDR2 is SYGVKD in the germline V gene. CDR3 nucleotides: TGTGCCATCACTAGGGGGGGGGCAGATACGCAGTATTTT. Its protein is CAITRGGADTQYF.

The chain recombines TRBV5-8 with TRBJ2-3; D gene unclear. This CDR3 is built from 14 residues. Germline CDR1 and CDR2: SGHTS and YDEGEE. V lost 4 bases and J 4 bases, leaving 13 bases between the germline ends. CDR3 amino acids: CASSVQRVADTQYF. The CDR3 nucleotides are TGTGCCAGCAGCGTCCAGCGTGTCGCAGATACGCAGTATTTT.

Ten or more counts support this clonotype. The V call is TRBV27, the J call TRBJ2-7, with 7 bases that match TRBD2. With V trimmed by 6 bases and J by 3 bases, 11 bases remained unmatched. This CDR3 comprises 15 residues. Germline V lookup: CDR1 MNHEY, CDR2 SMNVEV (reference sequence). This chain's CDR3 is CASSSGLAEYYEQYF. As DNA, the CDR3 is TGTGCCAGCAGCAGCGGGCTAGCGGAGTACTACGAGCAGTACTTC.

The chain uses TRBV5-1 and TRBJ2-7; D is undetermined. Germline V gives CDR1 SGHRS, CDR2 YFSETQ. V was trimmed by 0 bases and J by 2 bases, leaving 9 bases between them. The CDR3 covers 14 residues. The CDR3 sequence is CASSLAATTYEQYF. In DNA form, the CDR3 reads TGCGCCAGCAGCTTGGCCGCGACAACCTACGAGCAGTACTTC.

J is TRBJ2-2 and V is TRBV9, with a possible D match to TRBD1 (5 bases). Trimming shortened V by 1 base and J by 0 bases, and 7 bases separated the two germline ends. The V gene's germline CDR1 is SGDLS and CDR2 YYNGEE. The CDR3 has 15 residues. The CDR3 reads CASSVSTANTGELFF. In DNA, the CDR3 is TGTGCCAGCAGCGTATCGACAGCGAACACCGGGGAGCTGTTTTTT.

The chain has TRBV2 and TRBJ1-4, with D perhaps TRBD1 (5 bases). This CDR3 is built from 17 residues. Looked up from germline, CDR1 is SNHLY and CDR2 is FYNNEI. The ends were cut back, 6 bases at V and 0 bases at J, with 17 bases in the middle. The CDR3 spells CASSPLGDWPTNEKLFF. DNA of the CDR3: TGTGCCAGCAGCCCCCTCGGGGACTGGCCAACTAATGAAAAACTGTTTTTT.

The rearrangement uses TRBV20-1 and TRBJ2-2, with 11 nucleotides matching TRBD2. The CDR3 runs to 17 residues. CDR1 is DFQATT, CDR2 SNEGSKA, per germline (reference sequence). The J segment lost 0 bases and the V segment lost 1 base, leaving 4 bases of the junction unmatched. The chain's CDR3 is CSARGLAGGANTGELFF. CDR3 coding DNA: TGCAGTGCTAGAGGCCTAGCGGGAGGAGCGAACACCGGGGAGCTGTTTTTT.